One sample yielded the 7 T cell receptor beta chains listed below, sequenced in a study of blood T cell repertoires in COVID-19 (TCRdb year 2020). Library creation used the immunoSEQ multiplex PCR assay. Held by TCRdb, this immuneACCESS table contains in-frame sequences only and omits some clones. Under half of the omission traces to an unresolved V gene where checked; the cause of the rest is unknown. This sample comprises 360,000 or so clones, around nine tenths of them detected only once. Of the sample, 0.85% to 1.3% is held by the ten largest clones. Sequenced: PBMCs or T cells enriched from blood (not recorded which). These receptors all come from a woman in her 30s who had been exposed to COVID-19.

The chain employs TRBV18 and TRBJ2-7; 9 bases fit TRBD2. Germline V gives CDR1 KGHSH, CDR2 LQKENI. The CDR3 has 17 amino acids. V gave up 2 bases and J gave up 0 bases; unmatched junction bases: 8. CDR3 region: CASSPGEGSGSSYEQYF. Written as DNA, the CDR3 is TGTGCCAGCTCACCAGGGGAGGGTAGCGGGAGCTCCTACGAGCAGTACTTC.

The rearrangement joins TRBV30 to TRBJ1-5; 8 nucleotides align to TRBD1. The V gene's germline CDR1 is GTSNPN and CDR2 SVGIG (reference sequence). CDR3 size: 13 residues. J was trimmed by 6 bases and V by 1 base; bases with no gene match: 2. For the CDR3, the DNA is TGTGCCTGGAGTGACAGGGGGAGTCAGCCCCAGCATTTT. It encodes CAWSDRGSQPQHF.

The chain recombines TRBV11-3 with TRBJ2-3; possibly TRBD2 for D (5 bases). This CDR3 is built from 16 residues. Trimming pared 5 bases from V and 0 bases from J, leaving 15 bases between. The germline V gene has CDR1 SGHNT and CDR2 YENEEA. The CDR3 loop is CASSPDYLHSTDTQYF. CDR3 in DNA: TGTGCCAGCAGCCCCGACTACTTACATAGCACAGATACGCAGTATTTT.

This clone was detected once. An end of the junction differs from the germline gene, which may be a read error. The J gene is TRBJ2-1, the V gene TRBV7-7; a weak D match, TRBD2 (5 bases). Looked up from germline, CDR1 is SSHAT and CDR2 is FNYEAQ (reference sequence). This CDR3 region has 13 residues. CDR3 bases: TGTGCTAGCAGCTTAGGAGGAATTAATGAGCAGTTCTTC. Residues: CASSLGGINEQFF.

The chain is built from TRBV3-1 (or the pseudogene TRBV3-2) and TRBJ2-7, with D perhaps TRBD2 (6 bases). V was cut by 3 bases and J by 0 bases, with 27 bases left in between. CDR3 length equals 20 residues. CDR1 is LGHDT and CDR2 is YNNKEL in the germline V gene (reference sequence). In nucleotides, the CDR3 is TGTGCCAGCAGCCATCCTGGGGGGAGTTCATCCATTCGAGGCTCCTACGAGCAGTACTTC. It codes for CASSHPGGSSSIRGSYEQYF.

This chain links TRBV24-1 with TRBJ2-3; D gene ambiguous. Germline V gene lookup returns CDR1 KGHDR and CDR2 SFDVKD. Trimming pared 7 bases from V and 2 bases from J, leaving 6 bases between. The CDR3 is 12 amino acids. DNA for the CDR3: TGTGCCACCAGCCGTTACACAGATACGCAGTATTTT. Its translation is CATSRYTDTQYF.

The chain combines TRBV28 with TRBJ2-2; D is perhaps TRBD1 (5 bases). Trimming took off 5 bases at V and 6 bases at J, with 16 bases between the two ends. This CDR3 region has 15 residues. Looked up from germline, CDR1 is MDHEN and CDR2 is SYDVKM. This chain's CDR3 is CASSILGEGAGELFF. In nucleotides, the CDR3 is TGTGCCAGCAGTATCTTAGGGGAAGGGGCCGGGGAGCTGTTTTTT.